This T cell receptor (beta chain) derives from a study of blood T cell repertoires in COVID-19. Study-wide context: T cells, B-cell-depleted T cells, or PBMCs provided the cDNA or gDNA that served as material.

CDR1 and CDR2 from the germline V gene are SGHRS and YFSETQ. Trimming left V 6 bases short and J 1 base short, with 10 bases between. The length of the CDR3 is 13 residues. Individuals drawn from approximately 22 US areas were about 18 to 100 years old. Recovered status in Cohort 3 required two negative PCRs, clearance, or symptom resolution. Sequencing was performed with immunoSEQ multiplex PCR; in TCRdb, only in-frame clones are kept and a portion is missing. This table holds 300,000 to 400,000 clones, 89% found once. The sample taken for sequencing was PBMCs or T cells enriched from blood (not recorded which). This clonotype was sampled from a man aged 60 to 69 who had recovered from COVID-19. The chain uses TRBV5-1 and TRBJ1-1; the D gene is possibly TRBD1 (5 bases). This CDR3 is CASTKDTNTEAFF. As DNA, the CDR3 is TGCGCCAGCACGAAGGACACGAACACTGAAGCTTTCTTT.